Below, one T cell receptor (beta chain) is given with its context. The data derive from a study of blood T cells in healthy people across ages. A second PCR of about 7 to 11 cycles used a sample-barcoded 5' primer and a J-beta primer mix. Each TCR beta cDNA got a 12-nucleotide random molecular identifier. TCRdb ran MiXCR on the 5' RACE reads and lists one entry per CDR3 protein. The data show hundreds of thousands of distinct CDR3 sequences, approximately 49% seen once. This CDR3 is 14 amino acids long. Per the germline V gene, CDR1 is SQVTM and CDR2 is ANQGSEA. V was cut by 2 bases and J by 4 bases, with 13 bases left in between. The amount of total RNA extracted per sample was at least 5.5 micrograms.

This receptor was obtained from a young man in good health. The rearrangement uses TRBV29-1 and TRBJ2-3; no firm D call. The material sequenced was blood. CDR3 residues: CSVELPPSSDTQYF. Written as DNA, the CDR3 is TGCAGCGTTGAATTGCCACCAAGTTCAGATACGCAGTATTTT.